This T cell receptor beta chain is from a study of blood T cell repertoires in COVID-19. V dropped 0 bases and J dropped 9 bases, with 9 bases sitting between them. The CDR3 contains 13 residues. CDR1 MNHEY and CDR2 SVGAGI come from the germline V gene. Clones were read by immunoSEQ multiplex PCR, and TCRdb kept only the in-frame ones, dropping some. The sample lists 95,000 or so clones, about 90% seen once, with about 18% in the top ten. Source material: peripheral blood. The clonotype was recovered from a human donor in a cohort sampled during active COVID-19. This chain links TRBV6-5 with TRBJ2-1, with D possibly matching TRBD2 (6 bases). CDR3 in amino acids: CASSYSNGGEQFF. In DNA, the CDR3 is TGTGCCAGCAGTTACTCGAACGGGGGTGAGCAGTTCTTC.